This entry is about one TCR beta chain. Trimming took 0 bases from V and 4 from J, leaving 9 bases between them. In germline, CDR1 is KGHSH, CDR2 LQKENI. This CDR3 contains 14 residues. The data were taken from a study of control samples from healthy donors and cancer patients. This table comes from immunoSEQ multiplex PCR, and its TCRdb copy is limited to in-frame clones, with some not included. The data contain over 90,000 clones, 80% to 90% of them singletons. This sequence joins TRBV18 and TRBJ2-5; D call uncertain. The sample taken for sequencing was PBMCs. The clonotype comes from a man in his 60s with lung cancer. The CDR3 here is CASSPPGSPETQYF. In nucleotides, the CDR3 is TGTGCCAGCTCACCACCAGGGTCCCCAGAGACCCAGTACTTC. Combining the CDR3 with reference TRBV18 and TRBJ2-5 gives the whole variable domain NAGVMQNPRHLVRRRGQEARLRCSPMKGHSHVYWYRQLPEEGLKFMVYLQKENIIDESGMPKERFSAEFPKEGPSILRIQQVVRGDSAAYFCASSPPGSPETQYFGPGTRLLVL.